Below are 24 T cell receptor beta chains sequenced from a single sample in a study of metastatic and nonmetastatic thyroid tumors. TCRdb re-analyzed the PCR reads through MiXCR. The repertoire holds around 70,000 clones, with less than 20% as singletons. All patients were treatment-naive before thyroid surgery. Sample: blood. These receptors all come from a female donor with papillary thyroid cancer or a benign thyroid nodule (not recorded which). Some clones in this sample may be carry-over from other donors' samples.

The gene calls are TRBV11-2 and TRBJ2-3, with 11 bases fitting TRBD2. Per germline, CDR1 SGHAT and CDR2 FQNNGV. CDR3 length: 16 residues. The trim removed 3 bases at V and 2 bases at J, leaving 4 bases unmatched. CDR3 coding DNA: TGTGCCAGCAGCTTCCTAGCGGGAGGTACCACAGATACGCAGTATTTT. It specifies CASSFLAGGTTDTQYF.

Comments on this clone: A read error may explain this, as a much larger clone is one base away. The gene calls are TRBV20-1 and TRBJ2-3, with 7 bases matching TRBD1. The CDR3 is 13 residues long. The germline V gene has CDR1 DFQATT and CDR2 SNEGSKA (reference sequence). J lost 1 base, V lost 7 bases, and 5 bases had no gene match. The CDR3 bases are TGCAGTGTCGGGACAGTCGGCACAGATACGCAGTATTTT. The encoded protein is CSVGTVGTDTQYF.

This clone was seen many times. V gene TRBV5-1 combines with J gene TRBJ2-1, with 7 bases matching TRBD2. Looked up from germline, CDR1 is SGHRS and CDR2 is YFSETQ. Trimming removed 0 bases from V and 5 bases from J; junction bases left unmatched: 2. The CDR3 extends over 14 amino acids. CDR3: CASSLGGGDNEQFF. CDR3 in DNA: TGCGCCAGCAGCTTGGGGGGGGGAGACAATGAGCAGTTCTTC.

This chain links TRBV7-6 with TRBJ1-3; unclear D gene. There are 14 residues in the CDR3. V dropped 5 bases and J dropped 0 bases, with 8 bases sitting between them. The V gene's germline CDR1 is SGHVS and CDR2 FNYEAQ. The CDR3, as DNA: TGTGCCAGCAGCACCACAGTCTCTGGAAACACCATATATTTT. This codes for CASSTTVSGNTIYF.

At least ten counts were recorded for this clone. V is TRBV7-3 and J is TRBJ2-7; D is uncertain. The germline V gene encodes CDR1 SGHTA and CDR2 FQGTGA. This CDR3 comprises 16 residues. V shed 2 bases and J shed 2 bases, with 16 bases lying between them. The CDR3 loop is CASSLSPGSAAYEQYF. DNA for the CDR3: TGTGCCAGCAGCTTATCCCCCGGGTCGGCAGCCTACGAGCAGTACTTC.

This clone was seen repeatedly, ten times or more. In nucleotides, the CDR3 is TGTGCCAGCTCACCGGGGGAGGGCGAGACCCAGTACTTC. Translation: CASSPGEGETQYF. The chain joins TRBV18 to TRBJ2-5; 7 bases are a match to TRBD2. Per the germline V gene, CDR1 is KGHSH and CDR2 is LQKENI. CDR3 length: 13 amino acids. V lost 3 bases, J lost 5 bases, and 3 bases stayed unmatched.

The gene calls are TRBV9 and TRBJ2-1, with 9 bases lining up with TRBD2. The CDR3 runs to 17 residues. Germline trimming cut 4 bases from V and 7 bases from J; bases unmatched to any gene: 15. Germline CDR1 SGDLS, CDR2 YYNGEE. CDR3 sequence (DNA): TGTGCCAGCAGCCACCCAGCGCGGGAGGGCCGAGTAAATGAGCAGTTCTTC. It is translated as CASSHPAREGRVNEQFF.

This clone showed up many times. The chain recombines TRBV7-9 with TRBJ2-1; D may be TRBD2 (6 bases). The germline V gene has CDR1 SEHNR and CDR2 FQNEAQ (reference sequence). With 4 bases removed from V and 8 bases from J, the gap between germline ends came to 12 bases. The CDR3 contains 13 residues. The chain's CDR3 is CASSSVWEDEQFF. CDR3 DNA sequence: TGTGCCAGCAGCTCCGTATGGGAGGATGAGCAGTTCTTC. The full variable domain, with the rest looked up from reference TRBV7-9 and TRBJ2-1, is DTGVSQNPRHKITKRGQNVTFRCDPISEHNRLYWYRQTLGQGPEFLTYFQNEAQLEKSRLLSDRFSAERPKGSFSTLEIQRTEQGDSAMYLCASSSVWEDEQFFGPGTRLTVL.

This clone was detected only a few times. This could be a read error, since a much larger clone is one nucleotide away. The gene calls are TRBV19 and TRBJ2-2, with 7 nucleotides matching TRBD1. Trimming cost V 6 bases and J 5 bases; bases outside gene matches: 9. The CDR3 has 15 residues. The V gene's germline CDR1 is LNHDA and CDR2 SQIVND (reference sequence). The CDR3 nucleotides are TGTGCCAGTAGAGAGACAGGGATGGGGACCGGGGAGCTGTTTTTT. Translated, it gives CASRETGMGTGELFF. The full variable domain, completed using reference TRBV19 and TRBJ2-2, is DGGITQSPKYLFRKEGQNVTLSCEQNLNHDAMYWYRQDPGQGLRLIYYSQIVNDFQKGDIAEGYSVSREKKESFPLTVTSAQKNPTAFYLCASRETGMGTGELFFGEGSRLTVL.

The V call is TRBV27, the J call TRBJ1-5; 7 bases map to TRBD1. Germline CDR1 and CDR2: MNHEY and SMNVEV (reference sequence). Losses at the gene ends were 2 bases for V and 2 bases for J; bases not matched to a gene: 0. This CDR3 spans 14 amino acids. CDR3 nucleotide sequence: TGTGCCAGCAGTTTAGGACAGGGCAATCAGCCCCAGCATTTT. Protein: CASSLGQGNQPQHF.

V and J are TRBV11-1 and TRBJ1-1, with D possibly being TRBD1 (5 bases). The V gene's germline CDR1 is SGHAT and CDR2 FQDESV (reference sequence). Trimming took 4 bases from V and 0 from J, leaving 21 bases between them. This CDR3 contains 18 residues. The CDR3 coding sequence is TGTGCCAGCAGCTACGAGATGGGGGGTTCACCCGTGAACACTGAAGCTTTCTTT. It translates to CASSYEMGGSPVNTEAFF.

This clone was detected many times. CDR3 in DNA: TGTGCCAGCAGCTTGGCCCCGGATCAGCCCCAGCATTTT. Residues: CASSLAPDQPQHF. The V gene is TRBV5-5, the J gene TRBJ1-5; D not resolved. CDR3 length: 13 residues. V shed 0 bases and J shed 5 bases, with 6 bases lying between them. Per germline, CDR1 SGHKS and CDR2 YYEKEE (reference sequence).

This clone showed up many times. The chain is built from TRBV2 and TRBJ2-3; D is uncertain. The germline V and J ends were trimmed by 3 bases and 2 bases, with 12 bases remaining between them. The germline V gene has CDR1 SNHLY and CDR2 FYNNEI. This CDR3 has 15 residues. CDR3 DNA sequence: TGTGCCAGCAGTGAGGCAGCCCCGGCCACAGATACGCAGTATTTT. Amino acid sequence: CASSEAAPATDTQYF.

The rearrangement joins TRBV19 to TRBJ2-1; D may be TRBD2 (6 bases). This CDR3 has 14 residues. Per germline, CDR1 LNHDA and CDR2 SQIVND (reference sequence). Trimming stripped 6 bases from V and 7 bases from J, with 16 bases between. CDR3 amino acids: CASRLTGTQNEQFF. The CDR3 DNA reads as TGTGCCAGTAGACTTACCGGGACTCAGAATGAGCAGTTCTTC.

Ten or more counts support this clone. The chain carries TRBV4-1 and TRBJ2-3; D is possibly TRBD1 (6 bases). This CDR3 has 13 amino acids. V shed 0 bases and J shed 6 bases, with 7 bases lying between them. The germline CDR1 and CDR2 sequences are MGHRA and YSYEKL. CDR3 nucleotide sequence: TGCGCCAGCAGCCAAGATAGGGGGGATACGCAGTATTTT. It yields the protein CASSQDRGDTQYF.

The chain has TRBV30 and TRBJ2-1; 11 positions agree with TRBD2. This CDR3 has 14 amino acids. With V trimmed by 0 bases and J by 8 bases, 3 bases remained unmatched. In germline, CDR1 is GTSNPN, CDR2 SVGIG (reference sequence). As DNA, the CDR3 is TGTGCCTGGAGTGTACTAGCGGGGGTGGATGAGCAGTTCTTC. The encoded protein is CAWSVLAGVDEQFF. The variable domain in full, completed from reference TRBV30 and TRBJ2-1, reads SQTIHQWPATLVQPVGSPLSLECTVEGTSNPNLYWYRQAAGRGLQLLFYSVGIGQISSEVPQNLSASRPQDRQFILSSKKLLLSDSGFYLCAWSVLAGVDEQFFGPGTRLTVL.

CDR3 amino acids: CASSVGTDPSTDTQYF. The CDR3 region has the DNA TGTGCCAGCAGCGTAGGGACAGACCCTAGCACAGATACGCAGTATTTT. This rearrangement joins TRBV11-2 to TRBJ2-3; 7 bases fit TRBD1. The CDR3 runs to 16 residues. V dropped 5 bases and J dropped 0; count of bases not matched to a gene: 8. Germline CDR1 and CDR2: SGHAT and FQNNGV. Looking up the rest from reference TRBV11-2 and TRBJ2-3 gives the full variable domain: EAGVAQSPRYKIIEKRQSVAFWCNPISGHATLYWYQQILGQGPKLLIQFQNNGVVDDSQLPKDRFSAERLKGVDSTLKIQPAKLEDSAVYLCASSVGTDPSTDTQYFGPGTRLTVL.

This clone was counted at least ten times. Compared with germline, one end of the junction differs, possibly owing to a read error. The V gene is TRBV5-1, the J gene TRBJ1-3; TRBD1 agrees at 8 bases. The CDR3 consists of 16 residues. Germline loops: CDR1 SGHRS, CDR2 YFSETQ. CDR3 sequence: CASSSTSGGTGNAIYF. The DNA of the CDR3 is TGCGCCAGCAGCTCAACCTCAGGGGGCACTGGAAACGCCATATATTTT. Using reference TRBV5-1 and TRBJ1-3 for the parts outside the CDR3, the full variable domain is KAGVTQTPRYLIKTRGQQVTLSCSPISGHRSVSWYQQTPGQGLQFLFEYFSETQRNKGNFPGRFSGRQFSNSRSEMNVSTLELGDSALYLCASSSTSGGTGNAIYFGEGSWLTVV.

In this sample, this clone turned up many times. The V call is TRBV5-5, the J call TRBJ2-2, with D possibly TRBD1 on 5 matching bases. Germline-derived CDR1 and CDR2 are SGHKS and YYEKEE (reference sequence). The CDR3 contains 15 residues. V was pared by 3 bases and J by 6 bases, with 15 bases between. In DNA form, the CDR3 reads TGTGCCAGCAGCTCAAGACAGCCTGGGGCCGGGGAGCTGTTTTTT. This sequence encodes CASSSRQPGAGELFF. Filled out from reference TRBV5-5 and TRBJ2-2, the complete variable domain reads DAGVTQSPTHLIKTRGQQVTLRCSPISGHKSVSWYQQVLGQGPQFIFQYYEKEERGRGNFPDRFSARQFPNYSSELNVNALLLGDSALYLCASSSRQPGAGELFFGEGSRLTVL.

This clone ranks as medium-sized (0.01 to 0.1%). The J gene is TRBJ2-1, the V gene TRBV20-1; 7 bases are a match to TRBD2. With V trimmed by 5 bases and J by 9 bases, 4 bases remained unmatched. The CDR3 covers 11 residues. Per germline, CDR1 DFQATT and CDR2 SNEGSKA (reference sequence). The CDR3 coding sequence is TGCAGTGCTTTAAAGCGGGGTGAGCAGTTCTTC. It codes for CSALKRGEQFF.

This clone appeared many times. The CDR3 sequence is CASSPGPREPQHF. The CDR3 nucleotides read TGTGCCAGCAGTCCGGGCCCCAGGGAGCCCCAGCATTTT. The chain joins TRBV6-8 to TRBJ1-5, with D possibly matching TRBD1 (5 bases). The length of the CDR3 is 13 residues. Between the trimmed V and J ends, which lost 5 bases and 8 bases, there was a span of 13 bases. Germline assignment: CDR1 MNHGY and CDR2 SAAAGT.

V gene TRBV6-2 or TRBV6-3 combines with J gene TRBJ1-3; D remains unclear. V shed 2 bases and J shed 0 bases, with 20 bases lying between them. Germline values: CDR1 MNHEY, CDR2 SVGEGT. The CDR3 runs to 19 residues. CDR3 bases: TGTGCCAGCAGTTACCCACCTACGGGCAGTGTGAACTCTGGAAACACCATATATTTT. Its protein product is CASSYPPTGSVNSGNTIYF.

This clone has a count of ten or more. This chain links TRBV5-1 with TRBJ2-7; 8 bases align to TRBD1. The CDR3 is made up of 15 amino acids. Germline V lookup: CDR1 SGHRS, CDR2 YFSETQ. The junction had 9 bases not matched to a gene; V was cut back by 5 bases and J by 2 bases. CDR3 protein: CASRRTGQGTYEQYF. In DNA, the CDR3 is TGCGCCAGCAGGCGAACTGGACAGGGTACCTACGAGCAGTACTTC.

The genes are TRBV15 and TRBJ2-7; 8 nucleotides match TRBD2. CDR1 is LNHNV, CDR2 YYDKDF, per germline (reference sequence). This CDR3 region has 16 residues. The trim removed 1 base at V and 0 bases at J, leaving 5 bases unmatched. In nucleotides, the CDR3 is TGTGCCACCAGCAGAGGAGCGGGAGCTGGCTCCTACGAGCAGTACTTC. Protein sequence: CATSRGAGAGSYEQYF.